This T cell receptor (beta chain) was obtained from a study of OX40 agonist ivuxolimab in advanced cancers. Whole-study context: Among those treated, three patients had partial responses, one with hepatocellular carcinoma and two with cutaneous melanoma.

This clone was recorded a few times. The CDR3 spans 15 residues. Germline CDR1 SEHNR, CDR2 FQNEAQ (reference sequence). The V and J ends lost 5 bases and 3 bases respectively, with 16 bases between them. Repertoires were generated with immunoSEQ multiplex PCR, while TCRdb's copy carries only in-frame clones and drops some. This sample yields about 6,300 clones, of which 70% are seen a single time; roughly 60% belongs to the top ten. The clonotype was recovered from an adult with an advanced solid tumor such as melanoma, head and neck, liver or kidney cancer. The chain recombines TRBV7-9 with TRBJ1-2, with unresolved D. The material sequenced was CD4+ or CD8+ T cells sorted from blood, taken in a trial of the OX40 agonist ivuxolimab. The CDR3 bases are TGTGCCAGCAGCCAGCCTACTTGGACGGACTATGGCTACACCTTC. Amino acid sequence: CASSQPTWTDYGYTF. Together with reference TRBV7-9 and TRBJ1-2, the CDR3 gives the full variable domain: DTGVSQNPRHKITKRGQNVTFRCDPISEHNRLYWYRQTLGQGPEFLTYFQNEAQLEKSRLLSDRFSAERPKGSFSTLEIQRTEQGDSAMYLCASSQPTWTDYGYTFGSGTRLTVV.